This T cell receptor (beta chain) was profiled in a study of shared clonotypes between healthy human individuals. Remarks on this clone: As yet, its antigen is unknown.

The CDR3 is 16 amino acids. Germline-derived CDR1 and CDR2 are ENHRY and SYGVKD. Trimming cost V 3 bases and J 0 bases; bases outside gene matches: 4. General study points: Sampling covered nothing but blood. Tissue TCR repertoires likely differ from those found in blood.

Repertoires were generated with immunoSEQ multiplex PCR, while TCRdb's copy carries only in-frame clones and drops some. The sample has about 680,000 clones; about 78% are singletons. The receptor's source is a woman aged 25 to 39 in good health. The V gene is TRBV10-3, the J gene TRBJ2-7, with 11 bases lining up with TRBD1. Source material: memory CD4+ T cells sorted from blood. Documented subset: CD45RA-negative fraction. The CDR3 DNA sequence: TGTGCCATCAGTGATCCCGGGACAGGGGGCTCCTACGAGCAGTACTTC. This codes for CAISDPGTGGSYEQYF.